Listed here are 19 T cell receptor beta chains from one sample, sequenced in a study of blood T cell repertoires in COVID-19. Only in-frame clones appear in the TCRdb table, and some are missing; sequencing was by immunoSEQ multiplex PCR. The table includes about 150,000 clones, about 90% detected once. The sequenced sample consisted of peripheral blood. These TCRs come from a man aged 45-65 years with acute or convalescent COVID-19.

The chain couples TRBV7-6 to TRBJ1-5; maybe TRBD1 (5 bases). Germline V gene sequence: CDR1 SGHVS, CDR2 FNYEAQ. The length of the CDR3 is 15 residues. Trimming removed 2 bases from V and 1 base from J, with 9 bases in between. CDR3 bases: TGTGCCAGCAGCTTATACCAGGGAAGCAATCAGCCCCAGCATTTT. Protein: CASSLYQGSNQPQHF.

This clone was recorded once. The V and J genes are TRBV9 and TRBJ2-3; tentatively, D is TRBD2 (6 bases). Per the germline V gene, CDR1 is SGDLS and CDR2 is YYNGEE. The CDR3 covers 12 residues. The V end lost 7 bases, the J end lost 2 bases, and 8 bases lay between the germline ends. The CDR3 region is CASGTYTDTQYF. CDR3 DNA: TGTGCCAGCGGGACTTACACAGATACGCAGTATTTT.

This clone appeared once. In DNA form, the CDR3 reads TGTGCCAGCAGTTTACTGTCGGGGGGCCCCACTAATTCACCCCTCCACTTT. Its translation: CASSLLSGGPTNSPLHF. The chain has TRBV27 and TRBJ1-6; D is possibly TRBD1 (6 bases). The CDR3 spans 17 residues. Between the trimmed V and J ends, which lost 2 bases and 6 bases, there was a span of 17 bases. Germline V gene lookup returns CDR1 MNHEY and CDR2 SMNVEV (reference sequence).

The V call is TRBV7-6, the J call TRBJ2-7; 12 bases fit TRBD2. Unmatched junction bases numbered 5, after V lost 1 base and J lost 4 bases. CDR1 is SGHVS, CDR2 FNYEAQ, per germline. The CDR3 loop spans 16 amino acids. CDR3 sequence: CASSLGRLAGGYEQYF. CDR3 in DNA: TGTGCCAGCAGCTTAGGGAGGCTAGCGGGAGGGTACGAGCAGTACTTC.

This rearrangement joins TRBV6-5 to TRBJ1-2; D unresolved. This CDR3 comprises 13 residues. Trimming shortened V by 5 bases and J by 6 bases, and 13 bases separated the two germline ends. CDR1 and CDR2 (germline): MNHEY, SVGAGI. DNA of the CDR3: TGTGCCAGCAGTACTACAAAGTGGGATGGCTACACCTTC. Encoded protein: CASSTTKWDGYTF.

This CDR3 is CASSLGGVGRSEAFF. Written as DNA, the CDR3 is TGTGCCAGCAGCTTAGGGGGGGTAGGACGCTCTGAAGCTTTCTTT. This chain links TRBV7-3 with TRBJ1-1, with D possibly TRBD1 on 5 matching bases. Germline V gives CDR1 SGHTA, CDR2 FQGTGA. The CDR3 spans 15 residues. Trimming removed 2 bases from V and 6 bases from J, with 16 bases in between.

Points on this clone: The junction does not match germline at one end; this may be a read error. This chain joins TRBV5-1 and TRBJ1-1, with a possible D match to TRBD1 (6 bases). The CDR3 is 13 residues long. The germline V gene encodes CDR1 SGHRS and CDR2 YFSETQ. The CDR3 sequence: CASSLTRDTEAFF. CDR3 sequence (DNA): TGCGCCAGCAGCTTGACCCGGGACACAGAAGCTTTCTTT.

CDR3 loop: CASSQSPGQGYEQYF. In nucleotides, the CDR3 is TGTGCCAGCAGCCAAAGCCCGGGACAGGGTTACGAGCAGTACTTC. This sequence joins TRBV27 and TRBJ2-7, with TRBD1 identical over 9 bases. V lost 6 bases and J lost 4; bases outside the gene matches: 10. CDR1 and CDR2 from the germline V gene are MNHEY and SMNVEV (reference sequence). The CDR3 length is 15 residues.

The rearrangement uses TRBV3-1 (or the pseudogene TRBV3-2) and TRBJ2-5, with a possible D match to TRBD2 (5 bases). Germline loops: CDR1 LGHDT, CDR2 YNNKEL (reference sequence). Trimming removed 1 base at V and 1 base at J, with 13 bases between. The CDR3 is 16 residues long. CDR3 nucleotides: TGTGCCAGCAGCCAAGTCGCGACTAAGCTCCAAGAGACCCAGTACTTC. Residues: CASSQVATKLQETQYF.

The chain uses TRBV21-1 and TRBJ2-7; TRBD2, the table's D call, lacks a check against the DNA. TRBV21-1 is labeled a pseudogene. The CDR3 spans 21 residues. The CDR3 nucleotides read TGTGCCAGCAGCTCTCTCTGGGTACAGGGAATCCGGCGGGGGGACCCCTACGAGCAGTACGTC. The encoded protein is CASSSLWVQGIRRGDPYEQYV.

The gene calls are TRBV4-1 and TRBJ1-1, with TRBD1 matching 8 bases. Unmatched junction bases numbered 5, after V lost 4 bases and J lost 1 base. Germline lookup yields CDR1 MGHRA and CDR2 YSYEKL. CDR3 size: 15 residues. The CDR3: CASSRGQGPNTEAFF. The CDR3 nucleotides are TGCGCCAGCAGCCGCGGACAGGGCCCGAACACTGAAGCTTTCTTT.

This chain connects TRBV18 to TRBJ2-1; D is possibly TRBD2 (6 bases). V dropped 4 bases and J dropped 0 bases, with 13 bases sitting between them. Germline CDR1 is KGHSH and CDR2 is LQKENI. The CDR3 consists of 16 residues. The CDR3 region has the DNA TGTGCCAGCTCACTCTTTTCTAGCGACTCCTACAATGAGCAGTTCTTC. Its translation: CASSLFSSDSYNEQFF.

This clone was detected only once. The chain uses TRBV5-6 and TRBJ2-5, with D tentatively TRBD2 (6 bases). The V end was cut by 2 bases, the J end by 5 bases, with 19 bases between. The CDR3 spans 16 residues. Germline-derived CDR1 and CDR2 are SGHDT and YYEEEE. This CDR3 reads CASSFPRAGRRETQYF. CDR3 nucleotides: TGTGCCAGCAGCTTTCCGCGTGCGGGAAGGAGGGAGACCCAGTACTTC.

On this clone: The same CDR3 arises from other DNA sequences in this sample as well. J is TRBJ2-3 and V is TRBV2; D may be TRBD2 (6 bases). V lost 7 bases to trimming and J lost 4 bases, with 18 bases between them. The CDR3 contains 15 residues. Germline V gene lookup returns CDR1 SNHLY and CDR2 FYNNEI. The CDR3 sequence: CASKEEEGGADTQYF. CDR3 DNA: TGTGCCAGCAAAGAAGAGGAGGGTGGGGCAGATACGCAGTATTTT.

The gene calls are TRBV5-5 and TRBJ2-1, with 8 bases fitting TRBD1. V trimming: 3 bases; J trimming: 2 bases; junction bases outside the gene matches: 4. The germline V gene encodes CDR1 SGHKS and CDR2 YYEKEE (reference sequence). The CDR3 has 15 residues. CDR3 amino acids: CASSYQGAAYNEQFF. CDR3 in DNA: TGTGCCAGCAGCTATCAGGGGGCGGCCTACAATGAGCAGTTCTTC.

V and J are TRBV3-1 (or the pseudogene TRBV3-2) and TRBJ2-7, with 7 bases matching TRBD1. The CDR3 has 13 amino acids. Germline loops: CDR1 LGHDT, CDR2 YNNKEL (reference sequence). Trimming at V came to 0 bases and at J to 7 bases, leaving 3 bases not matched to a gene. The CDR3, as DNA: TGTGCCAGCAGCCAAGACTCAGGGGGTGAGCAGTACGTC. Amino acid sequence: CASSQDSGGEQYV.

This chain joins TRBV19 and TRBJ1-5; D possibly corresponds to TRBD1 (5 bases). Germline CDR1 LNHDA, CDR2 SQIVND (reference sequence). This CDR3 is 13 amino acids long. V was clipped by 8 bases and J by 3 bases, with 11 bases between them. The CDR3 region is CASSDSLNQPQHF. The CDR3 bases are TGTGCCAGTTCCGACAGTCTCAATCAGCCCCAGCATTTT.

CDR3: CATAGVVGELFF. The DNA of the CDR3 is TGTGCCACCGCAGGGGTGGTCGGGGAGCTGTTTTTT. This chain links TRBV24-1 with TRBJ2-2; the D gene is possibly TRBD1 (6 bases). Trimming took 9 bases from V and 7 from J, leaving 11 bases between them. CDR1 is KGHDR, CDR2 SFDVKD, per germline. The CDR3 sequence is 12 residues long.

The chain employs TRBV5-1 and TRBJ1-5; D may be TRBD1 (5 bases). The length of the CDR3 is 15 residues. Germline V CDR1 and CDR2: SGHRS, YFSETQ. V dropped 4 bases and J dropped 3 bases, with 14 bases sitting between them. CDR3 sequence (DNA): TGCGCCAGCAGCATCCAGGGAGGTAACAATCAGCCCCAGCATTTT. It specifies CASSIQGGNNQPQHF.